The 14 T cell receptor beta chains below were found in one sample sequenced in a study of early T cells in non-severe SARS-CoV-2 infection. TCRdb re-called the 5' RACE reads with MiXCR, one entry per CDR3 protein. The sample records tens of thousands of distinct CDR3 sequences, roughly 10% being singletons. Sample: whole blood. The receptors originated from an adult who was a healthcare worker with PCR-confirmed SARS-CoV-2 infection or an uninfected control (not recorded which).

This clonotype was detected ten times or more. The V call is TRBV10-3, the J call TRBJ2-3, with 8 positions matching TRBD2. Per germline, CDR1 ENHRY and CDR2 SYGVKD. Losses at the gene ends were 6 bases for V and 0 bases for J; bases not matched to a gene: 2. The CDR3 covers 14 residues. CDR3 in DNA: TGTGCCATCAGGGCTAGCGGGAGCACAGATACGCAGTATTTT. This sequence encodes CAIRASGSTDTQYF.

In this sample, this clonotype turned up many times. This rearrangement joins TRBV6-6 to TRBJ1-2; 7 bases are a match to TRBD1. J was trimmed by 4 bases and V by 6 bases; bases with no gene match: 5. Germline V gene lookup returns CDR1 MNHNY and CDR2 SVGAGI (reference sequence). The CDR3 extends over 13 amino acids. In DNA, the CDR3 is TGTGCCAGCAGCACAGGGGACGGCTATGGCTACACCTTC. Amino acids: CASSTGDGYGYTF.

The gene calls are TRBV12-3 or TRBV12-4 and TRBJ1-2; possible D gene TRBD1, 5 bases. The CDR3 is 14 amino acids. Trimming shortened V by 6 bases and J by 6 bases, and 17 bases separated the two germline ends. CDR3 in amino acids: CASSQRGRTDGYTF. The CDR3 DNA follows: TGTGCCAGCAGCCAGCGGGGACGGACTGATGGCTACACCTTC.

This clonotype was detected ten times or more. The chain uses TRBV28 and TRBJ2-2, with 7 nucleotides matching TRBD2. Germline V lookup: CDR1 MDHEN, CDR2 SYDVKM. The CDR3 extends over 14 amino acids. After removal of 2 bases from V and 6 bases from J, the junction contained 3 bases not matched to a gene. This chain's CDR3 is CASSLTSEAGELFF. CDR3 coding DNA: TGTGCCAGCAGTTTAACTAGCGAAGCCGGGGAGCTGTTTTTT.

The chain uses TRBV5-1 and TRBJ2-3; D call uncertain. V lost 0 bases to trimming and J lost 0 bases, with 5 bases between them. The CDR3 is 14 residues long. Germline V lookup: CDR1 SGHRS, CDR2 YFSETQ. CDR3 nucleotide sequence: TGCGCCAGCAGCTTGGACCAGAGCACAGATACGCAGTATTTT. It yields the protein CASSLDQSTDTQYF.

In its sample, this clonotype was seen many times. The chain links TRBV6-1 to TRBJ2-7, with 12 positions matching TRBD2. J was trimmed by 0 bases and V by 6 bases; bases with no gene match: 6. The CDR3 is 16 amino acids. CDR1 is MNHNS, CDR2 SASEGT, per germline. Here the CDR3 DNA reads TGTGCCAGCAGGAATACGGGACTAGCGGGCTCCTACGAGCAGTACTTC. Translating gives CASRNTGLAGSYEQYF.

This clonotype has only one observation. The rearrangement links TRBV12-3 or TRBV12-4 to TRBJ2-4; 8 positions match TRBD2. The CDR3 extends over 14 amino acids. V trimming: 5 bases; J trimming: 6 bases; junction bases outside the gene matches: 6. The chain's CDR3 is CASSPSGGRNIQYF. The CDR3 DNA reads TGTGCCAGCAGTCCCAGCGGGGGACGAAACATTCAGTACTTC.

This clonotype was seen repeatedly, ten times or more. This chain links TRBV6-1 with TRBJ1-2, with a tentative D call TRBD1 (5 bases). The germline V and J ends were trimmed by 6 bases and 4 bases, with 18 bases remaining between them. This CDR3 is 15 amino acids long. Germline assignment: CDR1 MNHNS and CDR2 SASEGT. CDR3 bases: TGTGCCAGCAGCGGAGTTGAAGGGGTGGGCTATGGCTACACCTTC. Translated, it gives CASSGVEGVGYGYTF.

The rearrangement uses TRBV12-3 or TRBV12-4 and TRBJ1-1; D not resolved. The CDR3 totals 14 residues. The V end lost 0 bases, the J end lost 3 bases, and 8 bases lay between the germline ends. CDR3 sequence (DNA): TGTGCCAGCAGTTTAGCGGGTGGATACACTGAAGCTTTCTTT. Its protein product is CASSLAGGYTEAFF.

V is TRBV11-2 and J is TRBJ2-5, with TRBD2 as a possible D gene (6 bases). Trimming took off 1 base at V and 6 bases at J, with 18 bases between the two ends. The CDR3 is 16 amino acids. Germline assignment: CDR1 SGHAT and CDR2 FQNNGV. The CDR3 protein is CASSLVREAEKKTQYF. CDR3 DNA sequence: TGTGCCAGCAGCTTAGTGAGGGAGGCGGAAAAGAAGACCCAGTACTTC.

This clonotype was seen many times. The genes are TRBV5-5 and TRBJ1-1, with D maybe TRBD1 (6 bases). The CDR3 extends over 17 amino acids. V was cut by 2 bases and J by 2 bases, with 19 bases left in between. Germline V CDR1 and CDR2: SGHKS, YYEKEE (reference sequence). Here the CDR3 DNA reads TGTGCCAGCAGCTTTACCGGACAGCGGGCTAGTAACACTGAAGCTTTCTTT. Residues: CASSFTGQRASNTEAFF.

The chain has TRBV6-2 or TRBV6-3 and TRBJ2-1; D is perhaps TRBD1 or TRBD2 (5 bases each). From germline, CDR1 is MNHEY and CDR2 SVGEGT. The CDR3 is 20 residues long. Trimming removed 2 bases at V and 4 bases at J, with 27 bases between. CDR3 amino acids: CASSYRSRVGDGRGYNEQFF. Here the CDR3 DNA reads TGTGCCAGCAGTTACCGTTCCCGTGTCGGGGACGGCCGCGGTTACAATGAGCAGTTCTTC.

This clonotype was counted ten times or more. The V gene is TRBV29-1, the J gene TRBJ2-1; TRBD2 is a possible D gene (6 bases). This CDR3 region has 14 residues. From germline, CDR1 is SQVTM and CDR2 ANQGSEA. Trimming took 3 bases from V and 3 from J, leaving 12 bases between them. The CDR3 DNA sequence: TGCAGCGTTGATGTGCAGCGGGTCTACAATGAGCAGTTCTTC. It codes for CSVDVQRVYNEQFF.

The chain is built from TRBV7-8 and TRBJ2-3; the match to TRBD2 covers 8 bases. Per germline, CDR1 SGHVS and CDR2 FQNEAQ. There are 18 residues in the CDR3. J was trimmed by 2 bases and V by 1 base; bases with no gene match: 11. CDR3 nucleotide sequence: TGTGCCAGCAGCTTAGTGTGGTCCCTAGCGGGTCTCACAGATACGCAGTATTTT. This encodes CASSLVWSLAGLTDTQYF.